This T cell receptor (beta chain) was sequenced during a study of OX40 agonist ivuxolimab in advanced cancers. About the investigation overall: Ivuxolimab was a fully human IgG2 agonistic monoclonal antibody targeting the costimulatory receptor OX40 (CD134). The paper reports the monotherapy dose-escalation portion (N of about 50 patients) of the phase I ivuxolimab trial. The purpose of peripheral TCRbeta sequencing was to test whether ivuxolimab changed TCR sequence diversity and led to clonal T-cell expansion. Of the roughly 52 dose-escalation patients, hepatocellular carcinoma was present in approximately 20, melanoma in approximately 15, renal cell carcinoma in 9 and head and neck cancer in 9. In the dose-escalation cohort, 70% to 85% of patients were male, and the mean age was approximately 64 years, with a range of about 23 to 90. Intravenous ivuxolimab was administered to patients every 2 weeks at six dose levels: 0.01, 0.1, 0.3, 1.5, 3 and 10 mg/kg. Prior anti-PD-1, anti-PD-L1 or anti-CTLA-4 therapy was permitted, and checkpoint inhibitors had been received by about 44% of dose-escalation patients. Partial responses occurred in three dose-escalation patients, of whom one had hepatocellular carcinoma and two had cutaneous melanoma. The paper as a whole reports these results and caveats: Clonal expansion of both CD4+ and CD8+ blood T cells was observed from baseline to week 6 at doses 0.1 to 3.0 mg/kg. In the 0.1-3.0 mg/kg groups, partial responders had among the lowest normalized peripheral clonal expansion, particularly in CD8+ T cells. On average, CD8+ T cells showed more expanded clones than CD4+ T cells after ivuxolimab. The antigen specificity of the clonally expanded peripheral T cells was not determined. Low levels of normalized T-cell clonal expansion were also seen in some nonresponding patients.

The junction carries 8 bases between V and J, which are trimmed by 2 bases and 1 base respectively. In the germline V gene, CDR1 corresponds to MNHNS and CDR2 to SASEGT. The cysteine opens and the phenylalanine closes a CDR3 of 14 amino acids. The sequence is cut down to CDR3 DNA, 42 bases in frame from base 1. Genomic DNA was isolated from the sorted cells so that the TCRbeta CDR3 region could be sequenced. The immunoSEQ Assay was used to sequence the TCRbeta CDR3 regions. Imported from immuneACCESS, the table was reduced by TCRdb to in-frame sequences with V and J called. These copies leave out some clones; in studies compared against another copy, an unresolved V gene accounts for under half, and the cause of the remainder is not known. The sample has around 100,000 clones on record, 75% to 95% of them singletons. 0.25% to 0.35% of the sample goes to the ten largest clones. Remarks on this clone: Its antigen is not yet known. Qualities for individual bases were not recorded, and no much larger clone is one base off.

The trial excluded patients who had a history of autoimmune disease or were on systemic immunosuppression. Peripheral blood for TCR sequencing was collected from all dose cohorts at baseline, on cycle 4 day 1, and on cycle 7 day 1. Samples were obtained from an open-label, multicenter, first-in-human phase I dose-escalation trial of ivuxolimab. Adults with locally advanced or metastatic melanoma, renal cell carcinoma, hepatocellular carcinoma or head and neck squamous cell carcinoma were enrolled in the trial. CD4+ and CD8+ T cells were sorted separately from peripheral blood before TCR sequencing.

Sequences were derived from CD4+ or CD8+ T cells sorted from blood, sampled in a trial of the OX40 agonist ivuxolimab. The origin of this receptor is an adult with an advanced solid tumor such as melanoma, head and neck, liver or kidney cancer. The chain uses TRBV6-1 and TRBJ1-1; no D gene call is confident. The DNA sequence is as follows: TGTGCCAGCAGTGAATGGAATGGGAACACTGAAGCTTTCTTT. Its translation reads: CASSEWNGNTEAFF.